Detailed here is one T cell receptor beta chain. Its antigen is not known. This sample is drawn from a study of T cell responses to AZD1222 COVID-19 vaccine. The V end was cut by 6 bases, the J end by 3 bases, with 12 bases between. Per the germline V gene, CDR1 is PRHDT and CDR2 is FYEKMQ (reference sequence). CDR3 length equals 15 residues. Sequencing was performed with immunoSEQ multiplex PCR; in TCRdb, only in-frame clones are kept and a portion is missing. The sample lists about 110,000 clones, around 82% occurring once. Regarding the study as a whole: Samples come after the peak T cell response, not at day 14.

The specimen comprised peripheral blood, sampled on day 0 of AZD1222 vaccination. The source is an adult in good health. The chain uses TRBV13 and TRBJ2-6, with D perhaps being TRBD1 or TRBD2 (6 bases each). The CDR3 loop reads CASSQGGYGANVLTF. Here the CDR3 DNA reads TGTGCCAGCAGTCAAGGGGGGTATGGGGCCAACGTCCTGACTTTC.